The next 19 T cell receptor beta chains were all read from a single sample in a study of T cell changes during pregnancy in multiple sclerosis. Sequencing used immunoSEQ multiplex PCR; TCRdb keeps in-frame clones, though not all of them. The table lists fewer than 150,000 clones, 96% of them singletons, with around 0.46% in the top ten. The sequenced sample was peripheral blood, obtained after pregnancy. These TCRs come from a female donor with multiple sclerosis, enrolled in a pregnancy study.

The J gene is TRBJ2-1, the V gene TRBV7-2; D is ambiguous. The CDR3 loop spans 14 amino acids. The V end was cut by 4 bases, the J end by 7 bases, with 14 bases between. The germline V gene encodes CDR1 SGHTA and CDR2 FQGNSA. The CDR3 DNA is TGTGCCAGCAGCTCAGAACACCGTCAGAATGAGCAGTTCTTC. Encoded protein: CASSSEHRQNEQFF.

V and J are TRBV7-8 and TRBJ2-3, with 7 bases aligning to TRBD1. The CDR3 is 17 amino acids. J lost 0 bases, V lost 6 bases, and 12 bases had no gene match. Germline lookup yields CDR1 SGHVS and CDR2 FQNEAQ. The CDR3 DNA reads as TGTGCCAGCAGTGTAGCCGGGACAGCGTTGAGCACAGATACGCAGTATTTT. Protein product: CASSVAGTALSTDTQYF.

The rearrangement joins TRBV29-1 to TRBJ2-1, with D perhaps matching TRBD1 (5 bases). V lost 3 bases, J lost 3 bases, and 12 bases lay in between. The CDR3 is 14 amino acids. Germline-derived CDR1 and CDR2 are SQVTM and ANQGSEA. CDR3 sequence reads: CSVEGQSNYNEQFF. In nucleotides, the CDR3 is TGCAGCGTTGAGGGGCAGAGCAACTACAATGAGCAGTTCTTC.

V is TRBV2 and J is TRBJ1-1; D call uncertain. Per the germline V gene, CDR1 is SNHLY and CDR2 is FYNNEI. CDR3 length equals 18 residues. Trimming left V 0 bases short and J 1 base short, with 18 bases between. Here the CDR3 DNA reads TGTGCCAGCAGTGAAGCGGGATACGGGAGGCCCGAGAACACTGAAGCTTTCTTT. It encodes CASSEAGYGRPENTEAFF. The entire variable domain, with the rest obtained from reference TRBV2 and TRBJ1-1, is as follows: EPEVTQTPSHQVTQMGQEVILRCVPISNHLYFYWYRQILGQKVEFLVSFYNNEISEKSEIFDDQFSVERPDGSNFTLKIRSTKLEDSAMYFCASSEAGYGRPENTEAFFGQGTRLTVV.

The rearrangement links TRBV5-4 to TRBJ1-4, with D possibly matching TRBD1 (5 bases). Germline V gene sequence: CDR1 SGHNT, CDR2 YYREEE (reference sequence). This CDR3 is built from 16 residues. V lost 4 bases and J 3 bases, leaving 16 bases between the germline ends. DNA for the CDR3: TGTGCCAGCAGCCGGCAACCAGGGTCCCCTAATGAAAAACTGTTTTTT. Translating gives CASSRQPGSPNEKLFF. Combining the CDR3 with reference TRBV5-4 and TRBJ1-4 gives the whole variable domain ETGVTQSPTHLIKTRGQQVTLRCSSQSGHNTVSWYQQALGQGPQFIFQYYREEENGRGNFPPRFSGLQFPNYSSELNVNALELDDSALYLCASSRQPGSPNEKLFFGSGTQLSVL.

The chain uses TRBV10-1 and TRBJ2-2; TRBD1 matches at 8 bases. The V gene's germline CDR1 is WNHNN and CDR2 SYGVQD (reference sequence). This CDR3 has 14 residues. V shed 6 bases and J 0 bases; nucleotides not matched to a gene: 0. CDR3 loop: CASRDRANTGELFF. The CDR3 DNA reads as TGCGCCAGCAGGGACAGGGCGAACACCGGGGAGCTGTTTTTT.

The V and J genes are TRBV5-1 and TRBJ2-7; 8 bases align to TRBD1. V shed 4 bases, J shed 3 bases, and the junction held 6 bases outside the gene matches. Per germline, CDR1 SGHRS and CDR2 YFSETQ. The CDR3 consists of 14 residues. CDR3 protein: CASSLGQGHYEQYF. The CDR3 DNA reads TGCGCCAGCAGCCTCGGACAGGGCCACTACGAGCAGTACTTC.

The chain carries TRBV15 and TRBJ2-7; D gene unclear. Germline V gene data show CDR1 as LNHNV and CDR2 as YYDKDF (reference sequence). The ends were cut back, 1 base at V and 7 bases at J, with 14 bases in the middle. The CDR3 totals 14 residues. The CDR3 DNA sequence: TGTGCCACCAGCAGAGGAAGTCCCGTCCGGGAGCAGTACTTC. Translating it yields CATSRGSPVREQYF.

About this clone: One end of the junction does not line up with germline, which may come from a read error. V usage is TRBV2 and J usage is TRBJ1-5; 8 positions match TRBD1. The CDR3 totals 14 residues. Germline CDR1 and CDR2: SNHLY and FYNNEI. The CDR3 sequence is CASREGTGNQPQHF. CDR3 nucleotides: TGTGCCAGCAGGGAAGGGACAGGTAATCAGCCCCAGCATTTT.

This chain uses TRBV29-1 with TRBJ1-1; D is perhaps TRBD1 (5 bases). Germline CDR1 is SQVTM and CDR2 is ANQGSEA. The V end lost 3 bases, the J end lost 1 base, and 15 bases lay between the germline ends. The CDR3 is 15 residues long. The CDR3 nucleotides are TGCAGCGTTGACTCCTCCTCGGGGGAGAACACTGAAGCTTTCTTT. Its translation: CSVDSSSGENTEAFF.

V gene TRBV23-1 combines with J gene TRBJ1-2; 9 nucleotides align to TRBD1. TRBV23-1 is an open reading frame, and its role is uncertain. This CDR3 is 14 amino acids long. J lost 6 bases, V lost 6 bases, and 8 bases had no gene match. In nucleotides, the CDR3 is TGCGCCAGCAGATATACAGGGGGCGGCCATGGCTACACCTTC. Translated: CASRYTGGGHGYTF.

Written as DNA, the CDR3 is TGTGCCAGCAGCTTAGGGCAGGGTGGACCCACTGAAGCTTTCTTT. Its protein is CASSLGQGGPTEAFF. This rearrangement joins TRBV7-9 to TRBJ1-1; a possible D gene is TRBD1 (5 bases). Trimming removed 1 base at V and 4 bases at J, with 13 bases between. This CDR3 is 15 amino acids long. CDR1 is SEHNR and CDR2 is FQNEAQ in the germline V gene (reference sequence).

V gene TRBV28 combines with J gene TRBJ1-5, with no clear D. CDR3 length: 15 residues. V was shortened by 6 bases and J by 4 bases, with 16 bases between the two germline ends. CDR1 and CDR2 (germline): MDHEN, SYDVKM. The CDR3 sequence is CASSSPGVSNQPQHF. In DNA, the CDR3 is TGTGCCAGCAGCTCACCGGGAGTTTCTAATCAGCCCCAGCATTTT.

This chain connects TRBV29-1 to TRBJ2-1; 8 nucleotides line up with TRBD2. With 3 bases clipped from V and 8 bases from J, the junction kept 9 bases outside the gene matches. The length of the CDR3 is 14 residues. CDR1 SQVTM and CDR2 ANQGSEA come from the germline V gene. As DNA, the CDR3 is TGCAGCGTTGATGGAGCGGGAGCCCTCCATGAGCAGTTCTTC. The encoded protein is CSVDGAGALHEQFF.

This chain links TRBV5-1 with TRBJ2-1; TRBD2 matches at 7 bases. The ends lost 4 bases at V and 12 bases at J; junction bases unmatched: 7. In germline, CDR1 is SGHRS, CDR2 YFSETQ. CDR3 size: 12 residues. The CDR3 nucleotides read TGCGCCAGCAGCGTTGGGCGGGAGTCGCAGTTCTTC. Protein product: CASSVGRESQFF.

The V gene is TRBV5-1, the J gene TRBJ2-7; 7 bases are shared with TRBD1. With V trimmed by 2 bases and J by 3 bases, 8 bases remained unmatched. CDR3 length: 15 amino acids. The germline V gene encodes CDR1 SGHRS and CDR2 YFSETQ. The CDR3 nucleotides read TGCGCCAGCAGCTTAACGCCGACAGGGAACTACGAGCAGTACTTC. The encoded protein is CASSLTPTGNYEQYF.

The chain links TRBV4-3 to TRBJ2-7; 7 nucleotides align to TRBD2. CDR1 and CDR2 from the germline V gene are LGHNA and YSLEER. The ends lost 1 base at V and 3 bases at J; junction bases unmatched: 6. The CDR3 sequence is 15 residues long. This CDR3 reads CASSQGVGEGYEQYF. CDR3 in DNA: TGCGCCAGCAGCCAAGGGGTAGGGGAGGGCTACGAGCAGTACTTC.

V gene TRBV27 combines with J gene TRBJ2-7; D is perhaps TRBD2 (5 bases). Trimming pared 4 bases from V and 7 bases from J, leaving 14 bases between. Germline assignment: CDR1 MNHEY and CDR2 SMNVEV (reference sequence). The CDR3 contains 13 residues. Here the CDR3 reads CASSSSPRGEQYF. CDR3 nucleotides: TGTGCCAGCAGTTCTAGCCCCCGTGGGGAGCAGTACTTC.

On this clone: A junction end diverges from the germline sequence, so it may reflect a read error. The chain has TRBV7-7 and TRBJ2-1, with 8 bases matching TRBD1. This CDR3 region has 13 residues. CDR1 is SSHAT, CDR2 FNYEAQ, per germline (reference sequence). The CDR3, as DNA: TGTGCTAGCAGTTCCTTGACAGGGGATGAGCAGTTCTTC. This codes for CASSSLTGDEQFF.